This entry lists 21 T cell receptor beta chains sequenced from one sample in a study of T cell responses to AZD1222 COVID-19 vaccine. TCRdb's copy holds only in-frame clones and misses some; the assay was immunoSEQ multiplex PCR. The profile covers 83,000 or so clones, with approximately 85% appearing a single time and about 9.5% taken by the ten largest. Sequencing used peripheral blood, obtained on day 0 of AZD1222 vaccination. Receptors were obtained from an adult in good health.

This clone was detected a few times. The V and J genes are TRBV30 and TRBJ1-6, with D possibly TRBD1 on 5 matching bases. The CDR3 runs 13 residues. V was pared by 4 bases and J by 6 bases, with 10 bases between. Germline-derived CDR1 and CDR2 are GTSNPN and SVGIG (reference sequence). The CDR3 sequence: CAWTEGSNSPLHF. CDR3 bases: TGTGCCTGGACGGAGGGGTCTAATTCACCCCTCCACTTT.

The CDR3 DNA follows: TGCGCCAGCAGCTTGGGACTAGCGAAGTACAATGAGCAGTTCTTC. This translates into CASSLGLAKYNEQFF. The V and J genes are TRBV5-1 and TRBJ2-1, with 8 bases fitting TRBD2. The CDR3 is made up of 15 amino acids. CDR1 and CDR2 (germline): SGHRS, YFSETQ. With 0 bases clipped from V and 4 bases from J, the junction kept 3 bases outside the gene matches.

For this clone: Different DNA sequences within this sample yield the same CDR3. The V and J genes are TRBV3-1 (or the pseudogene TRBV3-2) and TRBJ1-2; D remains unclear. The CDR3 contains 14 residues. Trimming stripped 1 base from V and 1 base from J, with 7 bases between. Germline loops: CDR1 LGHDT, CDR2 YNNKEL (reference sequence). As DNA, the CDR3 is TGTGCCAGCAGCCAAGGAAGACATAACTATGGCTACACCTTC. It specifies CASSQGRHNYGYTF.

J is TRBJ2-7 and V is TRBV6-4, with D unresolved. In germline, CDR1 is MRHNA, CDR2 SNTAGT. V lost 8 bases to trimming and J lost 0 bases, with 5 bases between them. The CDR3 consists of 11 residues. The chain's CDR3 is CASPDSYEQYF. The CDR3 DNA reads TGTGCCAGCCCCGACTCCTACGAGCAGTACTTC.

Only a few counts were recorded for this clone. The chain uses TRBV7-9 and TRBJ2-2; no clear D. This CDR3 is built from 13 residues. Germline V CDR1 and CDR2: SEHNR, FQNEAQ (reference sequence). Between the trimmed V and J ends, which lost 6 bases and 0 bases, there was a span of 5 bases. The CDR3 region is CASSRSNTGELFF. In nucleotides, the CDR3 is TGTGCCAGCAGTAGATCGAACACCGGGGAGCTGTTTTTT.

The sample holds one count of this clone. The CDR3 DNA sequence: TGTGCCAGCAGCCACCACGGGTCGGAAGAGACCCAGTACTTC. This encodes CASSHHGSEETQYF. The J gene is TRBJ2-5, the V gene TRBV7-8; D not resolved. The CDR3 runs 14 residues. CDR1 is SGHVS, CDR2 FQNEAQ, per germline. Between the trimmed V and J ends, which lost 5 bases and 3 bases, there was a span of 13 bases.

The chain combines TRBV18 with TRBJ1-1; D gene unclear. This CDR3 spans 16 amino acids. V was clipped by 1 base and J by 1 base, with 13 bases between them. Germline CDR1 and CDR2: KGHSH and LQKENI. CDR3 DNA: TGTGCCAGCTCACCACGCGGACGGGTAAAGAACACTGAAGCTTTCTTT. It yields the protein CASSPRGRVKNTEAFF.

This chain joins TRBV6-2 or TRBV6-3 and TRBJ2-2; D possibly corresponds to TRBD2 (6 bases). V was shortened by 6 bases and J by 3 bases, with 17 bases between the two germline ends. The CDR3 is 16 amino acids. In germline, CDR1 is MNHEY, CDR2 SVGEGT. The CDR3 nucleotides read TGTGCCAGCAGCCCCGGGAGACTGGTGGACACCGGGGAGCTGTTTTTT. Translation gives CASSPGRLVDTGELFF.

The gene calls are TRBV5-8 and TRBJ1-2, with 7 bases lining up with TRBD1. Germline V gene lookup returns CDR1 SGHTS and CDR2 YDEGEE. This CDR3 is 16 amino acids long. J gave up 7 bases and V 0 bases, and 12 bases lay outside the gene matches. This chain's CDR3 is CASSLAGLEGAGGYTF. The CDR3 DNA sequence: TGTGCCAGCAGCTTGGCCGGGTTGGAGGGGGCTGGTGGCTACACCTTC.

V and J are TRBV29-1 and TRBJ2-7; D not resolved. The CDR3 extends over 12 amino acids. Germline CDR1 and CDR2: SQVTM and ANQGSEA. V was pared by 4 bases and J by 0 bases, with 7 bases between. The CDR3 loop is CSVVSASYEQYF. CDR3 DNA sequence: TGCAGCGTTGTATCAGCCTCCTACGAGCAGTACTTC.

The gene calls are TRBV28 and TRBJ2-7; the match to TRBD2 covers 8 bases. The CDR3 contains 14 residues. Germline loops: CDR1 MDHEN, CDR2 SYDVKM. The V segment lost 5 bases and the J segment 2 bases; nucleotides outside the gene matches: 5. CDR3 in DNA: TGTGCCAGCAGTCCCCCCGGGGGGGCCTACGAGCAGTACTTC. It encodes CASSPPGGAYEQYF.

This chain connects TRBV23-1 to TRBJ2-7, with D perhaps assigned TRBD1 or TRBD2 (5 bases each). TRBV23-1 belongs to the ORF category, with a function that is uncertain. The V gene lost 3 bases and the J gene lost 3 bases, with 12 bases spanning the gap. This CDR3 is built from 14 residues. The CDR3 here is CASSHQGVLYEQYF. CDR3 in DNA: TGCGCCAGCAGTCACCAGGGAGTCCTCTACGAGCAGTACTTC.

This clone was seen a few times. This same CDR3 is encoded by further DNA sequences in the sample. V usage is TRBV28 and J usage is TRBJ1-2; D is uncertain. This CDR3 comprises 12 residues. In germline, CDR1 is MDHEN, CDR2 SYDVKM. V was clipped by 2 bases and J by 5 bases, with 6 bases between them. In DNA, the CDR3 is TGTGCCAGCAGTTTACGGCTTTATGGCTACACCTTC. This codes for CASSLRLYGYTF.

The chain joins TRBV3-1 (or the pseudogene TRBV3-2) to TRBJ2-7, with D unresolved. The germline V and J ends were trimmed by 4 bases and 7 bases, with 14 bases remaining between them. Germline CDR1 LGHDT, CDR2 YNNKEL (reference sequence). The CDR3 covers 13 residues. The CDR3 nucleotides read TGTGCCAGCAGCCTCCGCACCCTAGGGGAGCAGTACTTC. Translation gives CASSLRTLGEQYF.

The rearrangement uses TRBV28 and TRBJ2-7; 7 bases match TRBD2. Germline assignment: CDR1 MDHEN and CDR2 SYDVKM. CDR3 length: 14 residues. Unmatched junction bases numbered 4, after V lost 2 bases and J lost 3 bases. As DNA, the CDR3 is TGTGCCAGCAGTTTAGAGCCTAGCGGCTACGAGCAGTACTTC. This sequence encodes CASSLEPSGYEQYF.

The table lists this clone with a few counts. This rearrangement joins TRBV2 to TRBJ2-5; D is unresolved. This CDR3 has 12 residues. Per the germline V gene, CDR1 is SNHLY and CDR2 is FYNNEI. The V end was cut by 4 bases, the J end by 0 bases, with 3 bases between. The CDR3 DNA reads TGTGCCAGCAGTGTGAACCAAGAGACCCAGTACTTC. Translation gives CASSVNQETQYF.

The CDR3 sequence is CASSLRPGPHGEQYF. The CDR3 DNA reads as TGTGCCAGCAGCTTGCGGCCGGGTCCACATGGCGAGCAGTACTTC. The chain combines TRBV11-1 with TRBJ2-7; D ambiguous. Germline assignment: CDR1 SGHAT and CDR2 FQDESV (reference sequence). The CDR3 totals 15 residues. Trimming stripped 3 bases from V and 6 bases from J, with 18 bases between.

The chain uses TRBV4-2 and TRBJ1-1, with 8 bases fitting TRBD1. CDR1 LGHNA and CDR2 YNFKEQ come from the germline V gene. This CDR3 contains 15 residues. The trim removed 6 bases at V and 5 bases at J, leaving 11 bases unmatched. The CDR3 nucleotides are TGTGCCAGCAGTGGAGGGTACAGGGGGAAGACTGAAGCTTTCTTT. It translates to CASSGGYRGKTEAFF.

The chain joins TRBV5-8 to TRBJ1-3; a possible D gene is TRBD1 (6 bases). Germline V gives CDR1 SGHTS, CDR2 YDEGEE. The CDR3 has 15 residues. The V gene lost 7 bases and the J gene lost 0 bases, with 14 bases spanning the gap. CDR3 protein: CASRGGQSSGNTIYF. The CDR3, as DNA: TGTGCCAGCCGGGGGGGGCAATCCTCTGGAAACACCATATATTTT. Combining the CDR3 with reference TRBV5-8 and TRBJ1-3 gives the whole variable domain EAGVTQSPTHLIKTRGQQATLRCSPISGHTSVYWYQQALGLGLQFLLWYDEGEERNRGNFPPRFSGRQFPNYSSELNVNALELEDSALYLCASRGGQSSGNTIYFGEGSWLTVV.

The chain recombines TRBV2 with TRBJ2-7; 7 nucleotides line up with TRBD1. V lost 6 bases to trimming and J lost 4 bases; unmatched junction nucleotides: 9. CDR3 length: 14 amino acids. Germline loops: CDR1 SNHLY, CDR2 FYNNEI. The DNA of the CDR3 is TGTGCCAGCAGGGAAACCGGGACAGTTTACGAGCAGTACTTC. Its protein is CASRETGTVYEQYF.

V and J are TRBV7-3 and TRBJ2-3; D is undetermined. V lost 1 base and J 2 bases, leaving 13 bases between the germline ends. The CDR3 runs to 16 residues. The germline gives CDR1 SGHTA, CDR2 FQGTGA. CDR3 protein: CASSLREAAVTDTQYF. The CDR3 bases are TGTGCCAGCAGCTTAAGAGAAGCCGCTGTCACAGATACGCAGTATTTT.